Below, one TCR beta chain is given with its context. The sample belongs to a study of control samples from healthy donors and cancer patients. Generated by immunoSEQ multiplex PCR, the TCRdb table keeps only in-frame clones and is missing some. The sample yields roughly 73,000 clones, over 75% seen once. V shed 0 bases and J shed 6 bases, with 4 bases lying between them. This CDR3 region has 12 residues. Germline V gives CDR1 SGDLS, CDR2 YYNGEE. V usage is TRBV9 and J usage is TRBJ2-4; no reliable D call. The clonotype originates from a man in his forties or fifties in good health. Input material: blood. The CDR3 coding sequence is TGTGCCAGCAGCGTAGGGGGAAACATTCAGTACTTC. It translates to CASSVGGNIQYF.